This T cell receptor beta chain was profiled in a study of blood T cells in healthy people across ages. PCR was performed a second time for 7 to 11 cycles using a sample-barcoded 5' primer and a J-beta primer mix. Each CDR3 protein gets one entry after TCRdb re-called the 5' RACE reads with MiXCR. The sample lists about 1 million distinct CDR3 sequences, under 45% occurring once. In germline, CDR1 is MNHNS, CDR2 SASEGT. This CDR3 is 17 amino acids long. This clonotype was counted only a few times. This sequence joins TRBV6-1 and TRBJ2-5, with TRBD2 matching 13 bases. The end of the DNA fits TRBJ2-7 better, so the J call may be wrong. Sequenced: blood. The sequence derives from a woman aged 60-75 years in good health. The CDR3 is CASSRVLLAGGENEQYF. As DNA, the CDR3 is TGTGCCAGCAGCCGAGTCTTACTAGCGGGAGGGGAAAACGAGCAGTACTTC.